A selection of T cell receptor beta chains follows, all from one sample in a study of shared clonotypes between healthy human individuals. TCRdb's copy holds only in-frame clones and misses some; the assay was immunoSEQ multiplex PCR. The sample yields a few hundred thousand clones, less than 80% seen once. Sequenced sample: PBMCs. The receptor source for this set is a woman aged 40 to 50 in good health. Some clones in this sample may be carry-over from other donors' samples. Both conserved end residues are part of each CDR3. The order of the fields is V gene, D gene, clone size, J gene, CDR3 DNA, CDR3 protein. A D gene is named only where the DNA matches it firmly. Expanded clones get a size class; other rows say once, few or many, or leave the size out.

V gene: TRBV5-1; D gene: NA; clone size: NA; J gene: TRBJ1-2; CDR3 DNA: TGCGCCAGCAGCCCCTACTCAGGGGTCGGCTACACCTTC; CDR3 protein: CASSPYSGVGYTF
V gene: TRBV4-3; D gene: NA; clone size: NA; J gene: TRBJ2-1; CDR3 DNA: TGCGCCAGCAGCCAAGGTTTAGCGGAGAACAATGAGCAGTTCTTC; CDR3 protein: CASSQGLAENNEQFF
V gene: TRBV7-2; D gene: NA; clone size: few; J gene: TRBJ2-7; CDR3 DNA: TGTGCCAGCAGCTTAGTTCGGGGACAAGTAGACGAGCAGTACTTC; CDR3 protein: CASSLVRGQVDEQYF
V gene: TRBV4-2; D gene: TRBD1; clone size: NA; J gene: TRBJ1-3; CDR3 DNA: TGTGCCAGCAGCCAAGATTTTACAGGGGGTCTCTCTGGAAACACCATATATTTT; CDR3 protein: CASSQDFTGGLSGNTIYF
V gene: TRBV23-1; D gene: NA; clone size: NA; J gene: TRBJ2-7; CDR3 DNA: TGCGCCAGCAGTTGGACCGGGACAAACCTCAGCTACGAGCAGTACTTC; CDR3 protein: CASSWTGTNLSYEQYF
V gene: TRBV2; D gene: TRBD2; clone size: few; J gene: TRBJ2-7; CDR3 DNA: TGTGCCAGCAGTGAAGGAGCGGGAGGGTGGAACGAGCAGTACTTC; CDR3 protein: CASSEGAGGWNEQYF
V gene: TRBV30; D gene: TRBD2; clone size: NA; J gene: TRBJ2-7; CDR3 DNA: TGTGCCTGGAGTGTACTAGCGTCTACCTACGAGCAGTACTTC; CDR3 protein: CAWSVLASTYEQYF
V gene: TRBV28; D gene: TRBD2; clone size: few; J gene: TRBJ2-7; CDR3 DNA: TGTGCCAGCAGTCGAGCGGGAGCGGGCCACGAGCAGTACTTC; CDR3 protein: CASSRAGAGHEQYF
V gene: TRBV7-2; D gene: TRBD1; clone size: NA; J gene: TRBJ2-3; CDR3 DNA: TGTGCCAGCAGTTCAGGACAGGGGAGATCGAATACGCAGTATTTT; CDR3 protein: CASSSGQGRSNTQYF
V gene: TRBV9; D gene: NA; clone size: NA; J gene: TRBJ2-5; CDR3 DNA: TGTGCCAGCAGCGTGTACGAGAGTCCACAAGAGACCCAGTACTTC; CDR3 protein: CASSVYESPQETQYF
V gene: TRBV18; D gene: NA; clone size: NA; J gene: TRBJ2-7; CDR3 DNA: TGTGCCAGCTCACCCTCGAGGGACGAGCAGTACTTC; CDR3 protein: CASSPSRDEQYF
V gene: TRBV5-1; D gene: TRBD1; clone size: NA; J gene: TRBJ1-3; CDR3 DNA: TGCGCCAGCAGCTTGGCCGGTGGTAGGGGGCAGACTGGAAACACCATATATTTT; CDR3 protein: CASSLAGGRGQTGNTIYF
V gene: TRBV29-1; D gene: NA; clone size: NA; J gene: TRBJ2-1; CDR3 DNA: TGCAGCGTGGGGGGCGGCTTAGAGAAGGCTGAGCAGTTCTTC; CDR3 protein: CSVGGGLEKAEQFF
V gene: TRBV30; D gene: TRBD2; clone size: NA; J gene: TRBJ2-7; CDR3 DNA: TGTGCCTGGAGCCTTGGACTAGCGGGAGGGAGCGAGCAGTACTTC; CDR3 protein: CAWSLGLAGGSEQYF
V gene: TRBV7-6; D gene: NA; clone size: NA; J gene: TRBJ1-5; CDR3 DNA: TGTGCCAGCAGCCTCGGGGGGTGGCATCAGCCCCAGCATTTT; CDR3 protein: CASSLGGWHQPQHF
V gene: TRBV29-1; D gene: TRBD1; clone size: NA; J gene: TRBJ1-1; CDR3 DNA: TGCAGCGTTGGAGGACAGGGGGCATTTTTACGGGACACTGAAGCTTTCTTT; CDR3 protein: CSVGGQGAFLRDTEAFF
V gene: TRBV5-6; D gene: NA; clone size: NA; J gene: TRBJ2-2; CDR3 DNA: TGTGCCAGCAGCTTGGTCGCACTAGCGAACACCGGGGAGCTGTTTTTT; CDR3 protein: CASSLVALANTGELFF
V gene: TRBV29-1; D gene: NA; clone size: NA; J gene: TRBJ2-2; CDR3 DNA: TGCAGCGTTGGAAGATTGGTGGCCGGGGAGCTGTTTTTT; CDR3 protein: CSVGRLVAGELFF